This section outlines one T cell receptor (beta chain) sequence together with its context. The conserved phenylalanine or tryptophan is not found at the CDR3 terminus, so this likely reflects a read error. V lost 4 bases and J lost 7, with 16 bases in between. The CDR3 is 14 amino acids. This sample was included in a study of regulatory T cells in long-lasting Graves disease. Regarding time point: newly diagnosed GD, antithyroid drugs for less than 3 months. Making the TCR library involved RNA that had been extracted from PBMCs. The TCR beta library used iRepertoire HTBI primers with Arm-PCR amplification of CDR3. TCRdb analysed the multiplex PCR reads with MiXCR anew, one entry per CDR3 protein. The table has around 250,000 distinct CDR3 sequences, 18% seen once; the top ten hold less than 15%. The same sample was also used in a study of T cells in Graves' hyperthyroidism and ophthalmopathy.

The sample here was peripheral blood mononuclear cells (PBMCs), taken at new diagnosis, from a patient treated with antithyroid drugs. The clonotype originates from a woman in her thirties with Graves disease. V and J are TRBV12-3 or TRBV12-4 and TRBJ1-1, with D perhaps TRBD1 (5 bases). The CDR3 DNA sequence: TGTGCCAGCAGTTACATGGGACGGAGGAATGAAGCTTTCTCT. It specifies CASSYMGRRNEAFS.